This is a list of T cell receptor beta chains from one sample in a study of cytomegalovirus exposure and HLA in healthy donors. Generated by immunoSEQ multiplex PCR, the TCRdb table keeps only in-frame clones and is missing some. Altogether some 130,000 clones are present, around 78% being singletons, with the ten largest covering about 1.7%. Sample: PBMCs. All receptors derive from a woman aged 50 to 60 in good health and CMV-seronegative. CDR3s include the opening cysteine and the closing phenylalanine or tryptophan. D genes are given only for firm matches. Rows give clone size only sometimes, using once, few, many, or a class for an expanded clone.

V gene	clone size	J gene	D gene	CDR3 protein	CDR3 DNA
TRBV4-2	-	TRBJ1-2	TRBD1	CASSQDLMGQGQGVGGNYGYTF	TGTGCCAGCAGCCAAGATCTCATGGGGCAGGGACAGGGGGTTGGGGGGAACTATGGCTACACCTTC
TRBV6-1	-	TRBJ2-3	TRBD1	CASSDFLQGDTQYF	TGTGCCAGCAGTGATTTCTTACAGGGGGATACGCAGTATTTT
TRBV2	-	TRBJ2-1	TRBD2	CARGLAGVGNEQFF	TGTGCCAGAGGACTAGCGGGAGTTGGCAATGAGCAGTTCTTC
TRBV5-1	once	TRBJ2-1	-	CASSLVRGGGEFF	TGCGCCAGCAGCTTGGTAAGGGGTGGTGGGGAGTTCTTC
TRBV7-2	-	TRBJ2-7	-	CASSPKRVGRPDEQYF	TGTGCCAGCAGCCCAAAGAGGGTTGGGCGGCCGGACGAGCAGTACTTC
TRBV7-2	-	TRBJ2-7	TRBD1	CASSPGGGTYEQYF	TGTGCCAGCAGCCCAGGGGGCGGCACCTACGAGCAGTACTTC
TRBV6-1	-	TRBJ2-5	-	CASSEGGDSETQYF	TGTGCCAGCAGTGAAGGGGGAGATTCAGAGACCCAGTACTTC
TRBV9	-	TRBJ2-7	TRBD2	CASSAQGLAGGVQSF	TGTGCCAGCAGCGCACAGGGACTAGCGGGAGGGGTGCAGTCCTTC
TRBV5-1	-	TRBJ2-7	TRBD2	CASSLAGGGPRSEQYF	TGCGCCAGCAGCTTGGCCGGGGGAGGGCCTCGGAGCGAGCAGTACTTC
TRBV5-1	few	TRBJ2-5	TRBD2	CASSIGLAGGETQYF	TGCGCCAGCAGCATAGGACTAGCGGGGGGGGAGACCCAGTACTTC
TRBV15	-	TRBJ1-3	-	CATSREIQGGNTIYF	TGTGCCACCAGCAGAGAGATTCAGGGTGGAAACACCATATATTTT
TRBV6-1	-	TRBJ1-3	-	CASSGVAGHGNTIYF	TGTGCCAGCAGTGGCGTGGCAGGCCATGGAAACACCATATATTTT
TRBV7-2	-	TRBJ1-1	-	CASSLARVMNTEAFF	TGTGCCAGCAGCTTAGCCAGGGTCATGAACACTGAAGCTTTCTTT
TRBV28	-	TRBJ1-5	-	CASSPSGGTQPQHF	TGTGCCAGCAGCCCCTCGGGGGGCACTCAGCCCCAGCATTTT
TRBV19	-	TRBJ2-3	-	CASSQVKGGTDTQYF	TGTGCCAGTAGTCAGGTCAAGGGGGGCACAGATACGCAGTATTTT
TRBV5-1	-	TRBJ1-1	TRBD1	CASSPDRVAFF	TGCGCCAGCAGCCCTGACAGGGTAGCTTTCTTT
TRBV28	-	TRBJ1-2	TRBD1	CALAGTGEIGGYTF	TGTGCCCTTGCCGGGACAGGGGAAATCGGTGGCTACACCTTC
TRBV5-1	-	TRBJ2-1	-	CASQTSAQGGWDEQFF	TGCGCCAGTCAAACCTCTGCCCAGGGGGGTTGGGATGAGCAGTTCTTC
TRBV27	-	TRBJ2-3	TRBD1	CASSPTGTGSTDTQYF	TGTGCCAGCAGCCCTACCGGGACAGGGAGCACAGATACGCAGTATTTT
TRBV5-1	-	TRBJ2-7	-	CASSKELSTGQYF	TGCGCCAGCAGTAAGGAACTCTCTACGGGGCAGTACTTC
TRBV15	-	TRBJ2-1	TRBD2	CATSRDKTSGSYNEQFF	TGTGCCACCAGCAGAGATAAGACTAGCGGTAGTTACAATGAGCAGTTCTTC
TRBV4-3	-	TRBJ2-3	-	CASSQDEGGSTDTQYF	TGCGCCAGCAGCCAAGATGAAGGCGGGAGCACAGATACGCAGTATTTT
TRBV5-1	-	TRBJ1-2	-	CASSFRGDYGYTF	TGCGCCAGCAGCTTCCGGGGGGACTATGGCTACACCTTC
TRBV6-5	-	TRBJ2-3	TRBD2	CASSYYLSGGDTQYF	TGTGCCAGCAGTTACTACCTCAGCGGGGGGGATACGCAGTATTTT
TRBV27	-	TRBJ1-5	TRBD1	CASSLSGTGVGNQPQHF	TGTGCCAGCAGTTTATCCGGGACAGGGGTCGGAAATCAGCCCCAGCATTTT
TRBV5-1	-	TRBJ1-2	TRBD1	CASSSKGTGIYGYTF	TGCGCCAGCAGCTCGAAAGGGACAGGGATCTATGGCTACACCTTC
TRBV7-3	few	TRBJ2-3	TRBD2	CASSSIAGGPRADTQYF	TGTGCCAGCAGCTCGATAGCGGGAGGGCCCAGAGCAGATACGCAGTATTTT
TRBV30	-	TRBJ1-1	-	CAWSGTDSLNPEAFF	TGTGCCTGGAGTGGAACTGACTCACTGAACCCTGAAGCTTTCTTT
TRBV7-2	-	TRBJ2-7	TRBD1	CASSTAGTGQYEQYF	TGTGCCAGCAGCACGGCCGGGACAGGGCAATACGAGCAGTACTTC
TRBV5-4	few	TRBJ1-3	-	CASSLGPQNSGNTIYF	TGTGCCAGCAGCTTGGGCCCTCAGAATTCTGGAAACACCATATATTTT
TRBV6-1	-	TRBJ2-1	-	CASSGDRSYNEQFF	TGTGCCAGCAGCGGAGATAGGTCTTACAATGAGCAGTTCTTC
TRBV18	-	TRBJ1-1	TRBD1	CASSRETGVNTEAFF	TGTGCCAGCTCACGCGAGACAGGGGTCAACACTGAAGCTTTCTTT
TRBV4-3	-	TRBJ2-1	-	CASSQDRTGPCEQFF	TGCGCCAGCAGCCAAGATAGAACAGGGCCCTGTGAGCAGTTCTTC
TRBV19	-	TRBJ1-4	TRBD1	CASTRDSTTNEKLFF	TGTGCCAGTACCCGGGACAGCACAACTAATGAAAAACTGTTTTTT
TRBV28	-	TRBJ2-7	-	CASSLRLAEQYF	TGTGCCAGCAGTTTAAGGCTAGCGGAGCAGTACTTC
TRBV6-5	-	TRBJ1-1	TRBD1	CASSYDGQGNTEAFF	TGTGCCAGCAGTTACGACGGACAGGGGAACACTGAAGCTTTCTTT
TRBV2	-	TRBJ2-6	-	CASSEMSVSGANVLTF	TGTGCCAGCAGTGAAATGAGTGTCTCTGGGGCCAACGTCCTGACTTTC
TRBV30	once	TRBJ1-3	TRBD1	CARQRTGTSGNTIYF	TGTGCCCGCCAAAGGACAGGGACTTCTGGAAACACCATATATTTT
TRBV9	once	TRBJ2-1	TRBD2	CASSGGTSGIYNEQFF	TGTGCCAGCAGCGGAGGGACTAGCGGGATCTACAATGAGCAGTTCTTC
TRBV12-5	once	TRBJ2-2	TRBD2	CASGLPRLAGGVGGELFF	TGTGCTAGTGGTTTGCCTAGACTAGCGGGGGGAGTTGGCGGGGAGCTGTTTTTT
TRBV15	once	TRBJ1-2	TRBD1	CATSSFFLDRGYGYTF	TGTGCCACCAGCAGCTTCTTTTTGGACAGGGGTTATGGCTACACCTTC
TRBV27	-	TRBJ1-1	-	CASSLGHRVGTEAFF	TGTGCCAGCAGTTTAGGGCACAGGGTGGGCACTGAAGCTTTCTTT
TRBV6-5	-	TRBJ2-1	-	CASRTIGGDEQFF	TGTGCCAGCAGAACGATCGGGGGAGATGAGCAGTTCTTC
TRBV6-4	-	TRBJ2-2	TRBD2	CASRNLAGGNTGELFF	TGTGCCAGCAGGAATCTAGCGGGAGGGAACACCGGGGAGCTGTTTTTT
TRBV25-1	-	TRBJ2-7	TRBD2	CASSGSSGSYEQYF	TGTGCCAGCAGTGGTTCTAGCGGGAGCTACGAGCAGTACTTC
TRBV25-1	few	TRBJ2-1	TRBD1	CASTPSDRENEQFF	TGTGCCAGTACACCCTCAGACAGGGAGAATGAGCAGTTCTTC